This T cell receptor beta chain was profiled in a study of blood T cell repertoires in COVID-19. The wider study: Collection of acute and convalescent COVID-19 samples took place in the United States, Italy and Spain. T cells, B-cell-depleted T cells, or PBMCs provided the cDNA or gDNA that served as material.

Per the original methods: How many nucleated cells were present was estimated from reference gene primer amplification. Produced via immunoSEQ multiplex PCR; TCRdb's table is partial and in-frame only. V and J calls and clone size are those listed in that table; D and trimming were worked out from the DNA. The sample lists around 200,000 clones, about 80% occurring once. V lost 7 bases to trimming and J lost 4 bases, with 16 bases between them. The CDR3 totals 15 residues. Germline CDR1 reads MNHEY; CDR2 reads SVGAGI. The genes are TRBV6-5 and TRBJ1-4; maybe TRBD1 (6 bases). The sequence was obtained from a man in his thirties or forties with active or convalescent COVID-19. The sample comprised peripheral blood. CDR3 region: CASTSLQGLNEKLFF. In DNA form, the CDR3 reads TGTGCCAGCACCTCCCTTCAGGGGCTTAATGAAAAACTGTTTTTT.